The rows below give T cell receptor beta chains drawn from one sample of a study of technical replicates of blood from a few donors. Only in-frame clones appear in the TCRdb table, and some are missing; sequencing was by immunoSEQ multiplex PCR. The table has under 80,000 clones, around nine tenths seen once; the top ten hold around 5.1%. Sequencing was carried out using PBMCs. The receptor source for this set is a human donor in good health. Some clones in this sample may be carry-over from other donors' samples. CDR3s include the opening cysteine and the closing phenylalanine or tryptophan. D genes are given only for firm matches. Expanded clones are given a class, and other clones once, few, many or no size at all.

j_gene: TRBJ2-7; d_gene: TRBD2; v_gene: TRBV7-2; abundance: -; CDR3aa: CASSLAKGGAGGGRQYF; CDR3nt: TGTGCCAGCAGCTTAGCGAAAGGAGGAGCGGGAGGAGGCCGGCAGTACTTC
j_gene: TRBJ1-6; d_gene: TRBD1; v_gene: TRBV6-5; abundance: -; CDR3aa: CASNLDRGFSSPLHF; CDR3nt: TGTGCCAGCAACCTGGACAGGGGGTTTTCTTCACCCCTCCACTTT
j_gene: TRBJ2-7; d_gene: -; v_gene: TRBV19; abundance: -; CDR3aa: CASSATSAGYEQYF; CDR3nt: TGTGCCAGTAGTGCGACTAGTGCCGGCTACGAGCAGTACTTC
j_gene: TRBJ1-5; d_gene: -; v_gene: TRBV7-2; abundance: -; CDR3aa: CASSLAGGADQPQHF; CDR3nt: TGTGCCAGCAGCTTAGCGGGAGGGGCTGATCAGCCCCAGCATTTT
j_gene: TRBJ2-7; d_gene: TRBD2; v_gene: TRBV6-1; abundance: -; CDR3aa: CASSEGLAGSYEQYF; CDR3nt: TGTGCCAGCAGTGAGGGACTAGCGGGATCTTACGAGCAGTACTTC
j_gene: TRBJ2-5; d_gene: -; v_gene: TRBV5-6; abundance: -; CDR3aa: CASSSRGQTQYF; CDR3nt: TGTGCCAGCAGCTCCAGGGGACAGACCCAGTACTTC
j_gene: TRBJ2-3; d_gene: -; v_gene: TRBV9; abundance: -; CDR3aa: CARSVIGRAGPPDTQYF; CDR3nt: TGTGCCAGAAGCGTAATAGGTCGGGCGGGGCCCCCAGATACGCAGTATTTT
j_gene: TRBJ1-6; d_gene: TRBD1; v_gene: TRBV5-8; abundance: -; CDR3aa: CASSSSQGRHNSPLHF; CDR3nt: TGTGCCAGCAGCTCATCACAGGGGAGGCATAATTCACCCCTCCACTTT
j_gene: TRBJ2-7; d_gene: TRBD2; v_gene: TRBV4-1; abundance: -; CDR3aa: CASSQDLGPSAGEGYEQYF; CDR3nt: TGCGCCAGCAGCCAAGATCTTGGGCCTTCGGCGGGAGAGGGCTACGAGCAGTACTTC
j_gene: TRBJ2-3; d_gene: TRBD1; v_gene: TRBV4-2; abundance: -; CDR3aa: CASSQQRGRADTQYF; CDR3nt: TGTGCCAGCAGCCAGCAGAGGGGGCGTGCAGATACGCAGTATTTT
j_gene: TRBJ2-7; d_gene: TRBD2; v_gene: TRBV7-2; abundance: -; CDR3aa: CASSQQASGRRLGEQYF; CDR3nt: TGTGCCAGCAGCCAACAGGCGAGCGGGAGGCGTTTGGGGGAGCAGTACTTC
j_gene: TRBJ2-2; d_gene: -; v_gene: TRBV18; abundance: few; CDR3aa: CASSPRAGGAGELFF; CDR3nt: TGTGCCAGCTCACCACGGGCAGGCGGGGCCGGGGAGCTGTTTTTT
j_gene: TRBJ2-2; d_gene: -; v_gene: TRBV29-1; abundance: once; CDR3aa: CSVARGVGTGELFF; CDR3nt: TGCAGCGTTGCCAGGGGGGTTGGCACCGGGGAGCTGTTTTTT
j_gene: TRBJ2-7; d_gene: -; v_gene: TRBV2; abundance: -; CDR3aa: CASSELAKGGEQYF; CDR3nt: TGTGCCAGCAGTGAACTGGCCAAAGGCGGCGAGCAGTACTTC
j_gene: TRBJ1-2; d_gene: -; v_gene: TRBV9; abundance: -; CDR3aa: CASSEGVGTNYGYTF; CDR3nt: TGTGCCAGCAGCGAAGGGGTGGGAACGAACTATGGCTACACCTTC
j_gene: TRBJ1-2; d_gene: -; v_gene: TRBV5-1; abundance: -; CDR3aa: CASSLDPGNYGYTF; CDR3nt: TGCGCCAGCAGCTTGGATCCAGGGAACTATGGCTACACCTTC